A selection of T cell receptor beta chains follows, all from one sample in a study of tumor-infiltrating lymphocytes in primary liver carcinoma. TCRdb re-called the multiplex PCR reads through MiXCR, storing one row per CDR3 protein. The table has about 20,000 distinct CDR3 sequences, over 70% seen once; the top ten hold 40%. Material for sequencing was liver tumor tissue from sampling region 4. These receptor sequences come from a woman aged 25 to 39 with primary liver carcinoma and hepatitis B virus infection. The CDR3 runs from the conserved cysteine through the conserved F or W. Fields, in order: J gene, V gene, clone size, D gene, CDR3 length, CDR3 DNA, CDR3 protein. D genes are given only for firm matches. Rows give clone size only sometimes, using once, few, many, or a class for an expanded clone.

>TRBJ2-1|TRBV14|.|TRBD1|19
TGTGCCAGGAGTCAAGACCTTACACCCCGGGACAGGATGGGGATTGAGCAGTTCTTC
CARSQDLTPRDRMGIEQFF
>TRBJ2-2|TRBV29-1|.|.|13
TGCAGCGTTGGGAGACGAGACTCCGGAGGGCTGTTTTTT
CSVGRRDSGGLFF
>TRBJ2-4|TRBV11-2|.|TRBD2|21
TGTGCCAGCAGTCATGCCGGGACATTTACCGGGACTAGCGGGAGTCAAAGCATTCAGTACTTC
CASSHAGTFTGTSGSQSIQYF
>TRBJ2-7|TRBV6-2/TRBV6-3|.|TRBD2|14
TGTACCAGCAGTTACGGGAGGGTCTCCTACGAGAACTACTTC
CTSSYGRVSYENYF
>TRBJ2-2|TRBV4-3|.|TRBD2|19
TGCGCCAGCAACGTACTAGCGGGAGGGCCCCCTTCGAACACCGGGGAGCTGCTTTTT
CASNVLAGGPPSNTGELLF
>TRBJ2-1|TRBV28|few|.|16
TGTGCCAGCAGTTTAACTTCGGGAATCGACCCCACGGGGCAGTTCTTC
CASSLTSGIDPTGQFF
>TRBJ2-5|TRBV29-1|.|TRBD2|13
TGCAGCGTTGATGGGAGGGCCGCTGAGACCCAGTACTTC
CSVDGRAAETQYF
>TRBJ2-3|TRBV20-1|many|.|14
TGCAGTGCTAGAGTTGGCGGGGCAACAGATACGCAGTATTTT
CSARVGGATDTQYF
>TRBJ1-1|TRBV4-1|.|TRBD1|16
TGCGCCAGCTGGCAAGTTCTTGACAGGGAGCGAACTGAAGTTTTCTTT
CASWQVLDRERTEVFF
>TRBJ1-5|TRBV12-3/TRBV12-4|.|.|14
TGTGTCAGCGGCCCAACAGGGTTCACTCAGCCCCAGCATTTT
CVSGPTGFTQPQHF
>TRBJ2-1|TRBV7-8|.|TRBD1|16
TGTGCCAGCAGCCCCTTCCGGACAGGGGCTTACAATGAGCAGTTCTTC
CASSPFRTGAYNEQFF
>TRBJ2-7|TRBV11-1|few|.|15
TGTGCCAGCAGCCCCCGTGACGCCCATTTCTACGTGCAGTACTTC
CASSPRDAHFYVQYF
>TRBJ1-1|TRBV29-1|.|.|12
TGCGGCCTCGAGACTGGGAGCACTGAAGCTTTCTTT
CGLETGSTEAFF
>TRBJ2-3|TRBV7-2|.|.|14
TGTGCGAGCATCTTATCAGGACGGATAGATACGCAGTATTTT
CASILSGRIDTQYF
>TRBJ1-2|TRBV7-8|.|.|16
TGTGCCAGCAGCTTAGCGTGGGGGCTAGTTAACTATGGCTACACCTTC
CASSLAWGLVNYGYTF
>TRBJ2-1|TRBV4-1|.|.|16
TGCGCCAGCAGCCTACGACTAGTGGGGGGTGACAATGAGCAGTTCTTC
CASSLRLVGGDNEQFF
>TRBJ1-1|TRBV11-2|.|TRBD1|20
TGTGCGAGCAGCGCCCGGGACAGGGGGCTTAAGAGGTGGAGTAACACTGAAGCTTTCTTT
CASSARDRGLKRWSNTEAFF
>TRBJ2-7|TRBV7-8|.|.|14
TGTGCCAGCGGCTTAGATGCCAGACAGAACGAGGAGTACTTC
CASGLDARQNEEYF